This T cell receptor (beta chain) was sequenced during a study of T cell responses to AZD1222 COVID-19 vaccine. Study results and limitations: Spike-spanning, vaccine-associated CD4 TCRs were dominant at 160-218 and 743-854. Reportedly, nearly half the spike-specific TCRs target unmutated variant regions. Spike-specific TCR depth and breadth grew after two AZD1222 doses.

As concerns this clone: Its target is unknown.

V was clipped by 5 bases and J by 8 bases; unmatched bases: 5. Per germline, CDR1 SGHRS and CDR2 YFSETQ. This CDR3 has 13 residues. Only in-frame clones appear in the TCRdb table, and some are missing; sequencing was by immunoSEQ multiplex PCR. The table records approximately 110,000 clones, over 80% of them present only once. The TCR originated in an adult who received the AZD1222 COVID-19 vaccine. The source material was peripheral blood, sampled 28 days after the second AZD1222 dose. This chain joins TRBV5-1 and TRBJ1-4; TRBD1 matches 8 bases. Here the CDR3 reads CASRQGEQEKLFF. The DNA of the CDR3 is TGCGCCAGCAGACAGGGGGAACAGGAAAAACTGTTTTTT.